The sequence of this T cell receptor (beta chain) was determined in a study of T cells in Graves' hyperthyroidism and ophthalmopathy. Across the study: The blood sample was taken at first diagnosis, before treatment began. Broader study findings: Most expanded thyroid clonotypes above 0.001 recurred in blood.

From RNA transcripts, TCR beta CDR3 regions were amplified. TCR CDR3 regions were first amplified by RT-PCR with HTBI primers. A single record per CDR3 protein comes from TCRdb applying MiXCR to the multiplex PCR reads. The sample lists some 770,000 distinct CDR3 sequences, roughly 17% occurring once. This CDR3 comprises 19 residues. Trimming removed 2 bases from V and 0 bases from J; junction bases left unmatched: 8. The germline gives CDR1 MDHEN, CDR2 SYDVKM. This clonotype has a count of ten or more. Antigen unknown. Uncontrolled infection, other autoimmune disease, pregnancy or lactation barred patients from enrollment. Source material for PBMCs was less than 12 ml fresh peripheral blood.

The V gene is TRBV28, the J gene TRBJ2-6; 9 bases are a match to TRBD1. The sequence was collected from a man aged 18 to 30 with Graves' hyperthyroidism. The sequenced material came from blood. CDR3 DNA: TGTGCCAGCAGTTTAGGGACAGGGCCAAAGAGCTCTGGGGCCAACGTCCTGACTTTC. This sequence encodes CASSLGTGPKSSGANVLTF.